Listed here is a single T cell receptor beta chain. Its specificity is unknown. Clones were sequenced by immunoSEQ multiplex PCR, and TCRdb holds only the in-frame ones, with some missing. The repertoire holds approximately 280,000 clones, 70% to 90% seen once, with 3% to 4% in the top ten. The data were taken from a study of Ad26.COV2.S vaccination and SARS-CoV-2 variants. This CDR3 contains 13 residues. Germline loops: CDR1 SNHLY, CDR2 FYNNEI. After removal of 6 bases from V and 9 bases from J, the junction contained 8 bases not matched to a gene. Treatment reported: around 19 received Ad26.COV2.S at low or high dose, single or two shots; about 5 received placebo; per-sample allocation not given. Sampling occurred on day 63 after the first vaccine or placebo injection. General study results and limits: TCR breadth and depth estimates may have understated total T cell responses. The breadth of spike-specific CD8+ and CD4+ T cell responses after vaccination was reportedly substantial.

Sequencing was performed on peripheral blood, taken in a trial of Ad26.COV2.S vaccine versus placebo. The receptor's source is a person aged 18-65 years who received the Ad26.COV2.S COVID-19 vaccine or a placebo. The chain joins TRBV2 to TRBJ2-1, with TRBD2 matching over 7 bases. Here the CDR3 reads CASSWDYTGEQFF. CDR3 DNA sequence: TGTGCCAGCAGCTGGGACTATACGGGTGAGCAGTTCTTC.